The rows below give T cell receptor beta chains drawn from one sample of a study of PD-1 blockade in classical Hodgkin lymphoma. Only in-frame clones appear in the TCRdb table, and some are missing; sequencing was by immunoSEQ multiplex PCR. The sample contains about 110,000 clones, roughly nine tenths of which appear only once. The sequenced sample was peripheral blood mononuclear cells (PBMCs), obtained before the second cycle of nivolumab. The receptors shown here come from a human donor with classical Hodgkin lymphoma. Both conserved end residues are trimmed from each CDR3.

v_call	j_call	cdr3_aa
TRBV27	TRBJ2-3	ASSLEGKTSGNTDTQY
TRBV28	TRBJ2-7	ASSRQATYEQY
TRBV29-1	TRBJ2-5	SVEGEETQY
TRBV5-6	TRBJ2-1	ASSLDGSYSYNEQF
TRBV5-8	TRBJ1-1	ASSLARNLPGAF
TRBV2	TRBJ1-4	ASRDRGRSNEKLF
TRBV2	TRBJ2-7	ASRPGREYEQY
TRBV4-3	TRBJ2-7	ASSQEGTGGYEQY
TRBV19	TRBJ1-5	ASSIGQGAMSNQPQH
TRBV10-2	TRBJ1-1	ASSGSTEAF
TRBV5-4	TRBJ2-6	ASSTGLAGVFGANVLT
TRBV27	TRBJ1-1	ASSPRDSYIMNTEAF
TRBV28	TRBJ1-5	ASSLEPKVSGSNQPQH
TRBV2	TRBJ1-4	ASTRQGATNEKLF
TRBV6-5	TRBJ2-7	ASSPSPGIYEQY
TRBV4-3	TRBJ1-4	ASSLGSGHLGTEGVKLF
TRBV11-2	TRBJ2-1	ASSTGQGYNEQF
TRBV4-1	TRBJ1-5	ASSQVRGNQPQH
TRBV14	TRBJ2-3	ASSHSQQGPDTQY
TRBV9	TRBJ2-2	ASAPPRSNTGELF
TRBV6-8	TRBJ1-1	ASSRRGVKDTEAF
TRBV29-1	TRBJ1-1	SVAPTRWDTEAF
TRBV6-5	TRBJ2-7	ASRRTGTSSYEQY
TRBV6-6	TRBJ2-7	ASSDGFYEQY
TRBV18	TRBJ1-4	ASSLGTPGPNEKLF
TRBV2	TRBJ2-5	ASSVARGVYQETQY
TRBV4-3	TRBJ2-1	ASSLSDRGNEQF
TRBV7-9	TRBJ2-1	ASSPRLAGGIKDNEQF
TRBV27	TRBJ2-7	ASRKRLAGQDEQY
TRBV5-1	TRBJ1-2	ASSGGTASPNYGYT
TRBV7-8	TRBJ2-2	ASSLTRNTGELF
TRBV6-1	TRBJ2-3	ASSVDRTSTDTQY
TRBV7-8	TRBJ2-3	ASSLRQGETDTQY
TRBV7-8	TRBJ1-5	ASSFASNQPQH
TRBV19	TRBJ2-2	ASSITGTSGSVGELF
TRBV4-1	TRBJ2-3	ASSQVGLAGGPLLSDTQY
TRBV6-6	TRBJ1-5	ASTEGPGHNQPQH
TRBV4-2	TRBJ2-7	ASSLELGLADYEQY
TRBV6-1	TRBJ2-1	ASSERASGKNEQF
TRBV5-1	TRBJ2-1	ASSLRLAGRYNEQF
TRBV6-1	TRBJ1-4	ASSDRQGLTNEKLF
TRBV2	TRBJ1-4	ASKGQGGEKLF